This paragraph reports one TCR beta chain. V dropped 5 bases and J dropped 4; count of bases not matched to a gene: 4. The germline V gene encodes CDR1 MNHEY and CDR2 SVGEGT. CDR3 length equals 14 residues. This sample is part of a study of blood T cell repertoires in COVID-19. Method: immunoSEQ multiplex PCR; TCRdb's copy keeps in-frame clones and lacks some. The data hold about 180,000 clones, with 80% to 90% observed a single time. This receptor was obtained from a woman aged 18-29 years who had recovered from COVID-19. J is TRBJ2-2 and V is TRBV6-2 or TRBV6-3; 7 nucleotides align to TRBD2. Sample: PBMCs or T cells enriched from blood (not recorded which). Here the CDR3 reads CASSKAGTTGELFF. The CDR3, as DNA: TGTGCCAGCAGTAAAGCGGGGACCACCGGGGAGCTGTTTTTT.